The clone carrying this T cell receptor (beta chain) was seen more than once but under ten times. The CDR3 length is 14 residues. Trimming stripped 1 base from V and 4 bases from J, with 10 bases between. The germline V gene has CDR1 SGHAT and CDR2 FQNNGV. Each subset's genomic DNA was shared equally among a number of immunoSEQ plates. Ten immunoSEQ deep assay plates served to sequence unsorted PBMC DNA. The assay was immunoSEQ multiplex PCR, and TCRdb's table has in-frame clones only and misses some. The profile covers about 480,000 clones, with 79% appearing a single time and around 13% taken by the ten largest. For genomic DNA, unsorted samples relied on tens of millions of PBMCs. This sample was taken from a study of shared clonotypes between healthy human individuals.

This TCR was sampled from a woman aged 35 to 49 in good health. Some clones in this sample may be carry-over from other donors' samples. The chain links TRBV11-2 to TRBJ1-1, with D perhaps matching TRBD1 (5 bases). Sequencing used PBMCs. CDR3: CASSLAGEFTEAFF. The CDR3 bases are TGTGCCAGCAGCTTAGCGGGGGAATTCACTGAAGCTTTCTTT.